This TCR beta chain emerged from a study of blood T cells in healthy people across ages. The authors ran a second PCR of about 7 to 11 cycles using a sample-barcoded 5' primer and a J-beta primer mix. TCRdb re-called the 5' RACE reads through MiXCR, storing one row per CDR3 protein. The table has 850,000 to 1,100,000 distinct CDR3 sequences, roughly two fifths seen once. Of note for this clonotype: A junction boundary mismatches the germline segment, possibly from a read error.

From germline, CDR1 is SQVTM and CDR2 ANQGSEA. The CDR3 has 14 residues. The V call is TRBV29-1, the J call TRBJ1-1; D unresolved. This sequence was found in a man aged 18 to 29 in good health. Source material: blood. The CDR3 region is CSVVPRLGNTETFF. In nucleotides, the CDR3 is TGCAGCGTCGTCCCCAGGTTGGGTAACACTGAAACTTTCTTT.